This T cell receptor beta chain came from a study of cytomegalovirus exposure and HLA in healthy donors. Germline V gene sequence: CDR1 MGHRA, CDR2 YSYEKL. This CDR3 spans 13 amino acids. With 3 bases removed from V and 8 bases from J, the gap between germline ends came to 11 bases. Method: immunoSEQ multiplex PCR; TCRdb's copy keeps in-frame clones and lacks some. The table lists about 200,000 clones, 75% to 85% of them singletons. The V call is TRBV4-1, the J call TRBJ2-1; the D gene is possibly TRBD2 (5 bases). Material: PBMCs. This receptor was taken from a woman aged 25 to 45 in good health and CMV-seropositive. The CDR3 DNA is TGCGCCAGCAGCCAGCAACTAGACGATGAGCAGTTCTTC. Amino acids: CASSQQLDDEQFF.